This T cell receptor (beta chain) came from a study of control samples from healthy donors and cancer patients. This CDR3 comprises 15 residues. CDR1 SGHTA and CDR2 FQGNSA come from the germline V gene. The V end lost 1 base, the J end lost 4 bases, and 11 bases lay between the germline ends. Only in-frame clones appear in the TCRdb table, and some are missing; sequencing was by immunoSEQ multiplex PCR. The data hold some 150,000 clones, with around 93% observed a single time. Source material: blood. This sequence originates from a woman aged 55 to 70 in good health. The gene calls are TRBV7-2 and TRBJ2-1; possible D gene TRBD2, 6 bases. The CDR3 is CASSLDGGDYNEQFF. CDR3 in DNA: TGTGCCAGCAGCTTAGACGGGGGAGATTACAATGAGCAGTTCTTC.